The present entry profiles one T cell receptor (beta chain) with its context. Its specificity is not known. In the PCR, 60 Vbeta and 13 Jbeta primers were used. Under the authors' procedure: In a later analysis, around 10 million of 65 million to 80 million unique beta chains occurred in at least two donors. Sequenced by immunoSEQ multiplex PCR; TCRdb stores in-frame clones only, minus some. V, J and clone size reflect that table, while D and trimming were determined from the DNA. Of 150,000 to 200,000 clones listed, roughly 86% are singletons. The data are from a study of cytomegalovirus exposure and HLA in healthy donors. The study, taken as a whole, reports: Researchers reported in a later analysis that a missense DCLRE1C variant was tied to TCR beta V- and J-gene trimming. An ancestry cluster, one associated with Asian ancestry, reportedly showed fewer N-insertions than the approximately 650-donor mean in a later analysis.

V shed 5 bases and J 0 bases; nucleotides not matched to a gene: 7. Looked up from germline, CDR1 is KGHSH and CDR2 is LQKENI. The CDR3 spans 15 residues. Source material: PBMCs. The chain couples TRBV18 to TRBJ2-7, with TRBD2 identical over 7 bases. The source is a man aged 35 to 55 in good health and CMV-seropositive. CDR3 residues: CASSSGPSGSYEQYF. The CDR3 DNA follows: TGTGCCAGCTCATCAGGTCCTAGCGGCTCCTACGAGCAGTACTTC.